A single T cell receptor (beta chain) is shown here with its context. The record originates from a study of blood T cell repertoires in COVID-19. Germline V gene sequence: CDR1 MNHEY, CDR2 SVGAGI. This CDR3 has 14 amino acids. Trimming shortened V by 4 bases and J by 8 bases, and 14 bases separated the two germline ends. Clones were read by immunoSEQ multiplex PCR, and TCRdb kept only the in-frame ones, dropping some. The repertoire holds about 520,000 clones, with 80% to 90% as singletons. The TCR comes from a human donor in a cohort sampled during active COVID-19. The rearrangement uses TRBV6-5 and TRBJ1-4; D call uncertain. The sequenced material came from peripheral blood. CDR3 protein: CASSSAWEWEKLFF. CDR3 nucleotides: TGTGCCAGCAGTTCGGCCTGGGAGTGGGAAAAACTGTTTTTT.